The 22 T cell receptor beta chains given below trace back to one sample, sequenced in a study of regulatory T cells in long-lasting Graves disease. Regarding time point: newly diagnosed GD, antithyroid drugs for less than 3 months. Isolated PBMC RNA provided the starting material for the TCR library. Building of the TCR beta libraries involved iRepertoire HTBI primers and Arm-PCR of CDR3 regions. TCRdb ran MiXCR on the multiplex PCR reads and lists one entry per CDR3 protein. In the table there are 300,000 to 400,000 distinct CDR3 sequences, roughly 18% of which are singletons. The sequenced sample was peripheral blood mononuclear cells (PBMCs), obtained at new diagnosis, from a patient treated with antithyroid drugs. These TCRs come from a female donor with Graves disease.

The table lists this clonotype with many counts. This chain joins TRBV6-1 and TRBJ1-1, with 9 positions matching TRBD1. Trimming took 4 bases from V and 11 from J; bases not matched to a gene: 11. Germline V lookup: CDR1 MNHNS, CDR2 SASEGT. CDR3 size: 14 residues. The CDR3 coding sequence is TGTGCCAGCAGTGCATCCGGGACAGGGAGTGGTGCTTTCTTT. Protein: CASSASGTGSGAFF.

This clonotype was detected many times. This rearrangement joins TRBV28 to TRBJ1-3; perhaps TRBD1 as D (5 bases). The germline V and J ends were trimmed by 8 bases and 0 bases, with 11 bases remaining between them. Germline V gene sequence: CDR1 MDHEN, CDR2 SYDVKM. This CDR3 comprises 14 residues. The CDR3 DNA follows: TGTGCCAGCTTGGCAGGGAGCTCTGGAAACACCATATATTTT. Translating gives CASLAGSSGNTIYF.

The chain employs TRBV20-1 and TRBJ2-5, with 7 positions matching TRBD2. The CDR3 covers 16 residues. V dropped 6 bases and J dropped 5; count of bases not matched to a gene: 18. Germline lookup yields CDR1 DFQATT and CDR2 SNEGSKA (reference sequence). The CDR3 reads CSAVWGTTRLGETQYF. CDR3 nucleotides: TGCAGTGCGGTGTGGGGGACTACCCGTTTAGGGGAGACCCAGTACTTC.

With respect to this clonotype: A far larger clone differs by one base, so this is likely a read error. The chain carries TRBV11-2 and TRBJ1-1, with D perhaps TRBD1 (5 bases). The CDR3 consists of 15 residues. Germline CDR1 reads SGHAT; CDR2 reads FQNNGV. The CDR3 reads CASSPVDSMNAEAFF. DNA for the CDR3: TGTGCCAGCAGCCCCGTCGACAGCATGAACGCTGAAGCTTTCTTT.

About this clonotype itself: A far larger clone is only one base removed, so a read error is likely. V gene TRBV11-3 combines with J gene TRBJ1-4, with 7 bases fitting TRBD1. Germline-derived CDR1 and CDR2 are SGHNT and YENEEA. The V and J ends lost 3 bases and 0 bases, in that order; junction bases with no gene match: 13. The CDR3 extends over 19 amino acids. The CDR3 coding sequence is TGTGCCAGCAGCTTCAACACCGATGGCAGGGGGACAACTAATGAAAAACTGTTTTTT. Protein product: CASSFNTDGRGTTNEKLFF.

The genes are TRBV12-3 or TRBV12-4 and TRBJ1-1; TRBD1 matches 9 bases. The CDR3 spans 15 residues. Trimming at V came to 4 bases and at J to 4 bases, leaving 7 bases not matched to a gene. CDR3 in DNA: TGTGCCAGCAGTTCTCCGGGACAGGGTTCCACTGAAGCTTTCTTT. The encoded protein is CASSSPGQGSTEAFF.

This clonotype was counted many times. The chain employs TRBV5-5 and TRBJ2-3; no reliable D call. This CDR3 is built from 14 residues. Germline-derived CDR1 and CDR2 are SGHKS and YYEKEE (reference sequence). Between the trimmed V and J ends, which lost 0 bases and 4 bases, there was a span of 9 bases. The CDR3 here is CASSLGPVADTQYF. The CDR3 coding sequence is TGTGCCAGCAGCTTGGGGCCAGTGGCAGATACGCAGTATTTT.

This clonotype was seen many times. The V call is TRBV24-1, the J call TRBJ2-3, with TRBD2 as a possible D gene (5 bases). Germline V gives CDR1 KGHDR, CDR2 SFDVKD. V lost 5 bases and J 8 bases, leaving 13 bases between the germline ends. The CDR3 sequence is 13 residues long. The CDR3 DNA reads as TGTGCCACCAGTGTCCGGGGTCTCAGTACGCAGTATTTT. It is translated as CATSVRGLSTQYF.

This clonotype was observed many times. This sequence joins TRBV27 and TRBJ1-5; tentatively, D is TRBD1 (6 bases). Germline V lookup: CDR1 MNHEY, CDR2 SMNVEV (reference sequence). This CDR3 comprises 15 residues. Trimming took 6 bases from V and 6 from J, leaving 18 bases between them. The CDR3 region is CASSPGGGLRQPQHF. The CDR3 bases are TGTGCCAGCAGCCCCGGCGGGGGGCTACGTCAGCCCCAGCATTTT.

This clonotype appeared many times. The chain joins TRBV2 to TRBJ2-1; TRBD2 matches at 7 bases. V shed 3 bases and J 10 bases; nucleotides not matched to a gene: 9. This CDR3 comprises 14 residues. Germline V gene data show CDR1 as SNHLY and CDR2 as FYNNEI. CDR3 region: CASSDWGRGGEQFF. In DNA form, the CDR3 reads TGTGCCAGCAGTGATTGGGGACGGGGAGGGGAGCAGTTCTTC.

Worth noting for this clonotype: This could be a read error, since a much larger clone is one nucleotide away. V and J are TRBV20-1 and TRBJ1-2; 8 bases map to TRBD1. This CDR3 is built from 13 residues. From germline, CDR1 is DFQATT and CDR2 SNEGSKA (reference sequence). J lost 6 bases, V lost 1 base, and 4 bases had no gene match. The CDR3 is CSARAGGGDGYTF. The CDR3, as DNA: TGCAGTGCTAGAGCAGGGGGCGGCGATGGCTACACCTTC.

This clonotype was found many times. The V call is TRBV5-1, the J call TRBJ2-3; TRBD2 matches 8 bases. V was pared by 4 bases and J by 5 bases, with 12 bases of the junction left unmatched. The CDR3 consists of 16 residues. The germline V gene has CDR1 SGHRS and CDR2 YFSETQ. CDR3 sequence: CASSPTSGRRVDTQYF. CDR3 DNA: TGCGCCAGCAGCCCTACTAGCGGCCGAAGGGTAGATACGCAGTATTTT. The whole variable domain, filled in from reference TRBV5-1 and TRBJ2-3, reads KAGVTQTPRYLIKTRGQQVTLSCSPISGHRSVSWYQQTPGQGLQFLFEYFSETQRNKGNFPGRFSGRQFSNSRSEMNVSTLELGDSALYLCASSPTSGRRVDTQYFGPGTRLTVL.

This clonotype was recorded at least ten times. The CDR3 reads CASSLHLAGVRREQFF. CDR3 sequence (DNA): TGTGCCAGCAGTCTGCACCTAGCGGGAGTTCGCCGCGAGCAGTTCTTC. The chain links TRBV12-3 or TRBV12-4 to TRBJ2-1, with 10 bases fitting TRBD2. This CDR3 has 16 amino acids. The ends lost 5 bases at V and 10 bases at J; junction bases unmatched: 14.

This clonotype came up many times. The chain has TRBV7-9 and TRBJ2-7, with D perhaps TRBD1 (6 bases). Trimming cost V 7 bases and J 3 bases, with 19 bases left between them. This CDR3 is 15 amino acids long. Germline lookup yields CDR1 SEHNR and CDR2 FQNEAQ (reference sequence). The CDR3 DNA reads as TGTGCCAGCAACAACTGGGGGCAGGAAGTCTACGAGCAGTACTTC. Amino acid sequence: CASNNWGQEVYEQYF.

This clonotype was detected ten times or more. CDR3 nucleotides: TGTGCCAGTACCGTGAACGGTCCGGGAGCAGGGACCGGGGAGCTGTTTTTT. Encoded protein: CASTVNGPGAGTGELFF. V usage is TRBV19 and J usage is TRBJ2-2, with a tentative D call TRBD2 (6 bases). The CDR3 is 17 residues long. Trimming left V 7 bases short and J 5 bases short, with 23 bases between. The germline CDR1 and CDR2 sequences are LNHDA and SQIVND (reference sequence).

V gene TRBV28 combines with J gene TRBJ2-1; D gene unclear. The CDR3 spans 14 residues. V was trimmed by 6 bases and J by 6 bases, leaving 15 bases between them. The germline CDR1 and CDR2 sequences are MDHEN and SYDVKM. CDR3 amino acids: CASRWEGPGNEQFF. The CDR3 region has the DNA TGTGCCAGCAGGTGGGAAGGGCCTGGCAATGAGCAGTTCTTC.

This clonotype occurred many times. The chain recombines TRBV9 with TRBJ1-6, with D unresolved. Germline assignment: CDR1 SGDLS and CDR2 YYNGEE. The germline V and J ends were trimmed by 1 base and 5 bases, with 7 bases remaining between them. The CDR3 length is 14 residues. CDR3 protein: CASSVTPDNSPLHF. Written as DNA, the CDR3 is TGTGCCAGCAGCGTAACGCCGGATAATTCACCCCTCCACTTT.

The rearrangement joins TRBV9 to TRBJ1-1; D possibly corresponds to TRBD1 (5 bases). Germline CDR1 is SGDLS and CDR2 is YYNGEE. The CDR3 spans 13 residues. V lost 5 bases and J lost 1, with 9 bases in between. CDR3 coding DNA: TGTGCCAGCAGTGCTACAGGGAACACTGAAGCTTTCTTT. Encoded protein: CASSATGNTEAFF.

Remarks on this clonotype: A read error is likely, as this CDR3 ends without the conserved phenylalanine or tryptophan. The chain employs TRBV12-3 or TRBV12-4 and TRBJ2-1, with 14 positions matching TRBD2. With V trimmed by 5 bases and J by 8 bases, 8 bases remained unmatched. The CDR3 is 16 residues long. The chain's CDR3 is CASSPSGLAGVDEQFL. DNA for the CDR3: TGTGCCAGCAGTCCCTCGGGACTAGCGGGAGTCGATGAGCAGTTCCTC.

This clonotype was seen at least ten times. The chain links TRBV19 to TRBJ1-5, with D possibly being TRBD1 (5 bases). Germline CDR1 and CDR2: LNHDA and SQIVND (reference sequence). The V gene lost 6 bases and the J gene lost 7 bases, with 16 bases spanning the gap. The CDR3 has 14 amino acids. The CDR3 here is CASRRGVAEQPQHF. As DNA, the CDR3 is TGTGCCAGTAGAAGGGGAGTGGCGGAGCAGCCCCAGCATTTT.

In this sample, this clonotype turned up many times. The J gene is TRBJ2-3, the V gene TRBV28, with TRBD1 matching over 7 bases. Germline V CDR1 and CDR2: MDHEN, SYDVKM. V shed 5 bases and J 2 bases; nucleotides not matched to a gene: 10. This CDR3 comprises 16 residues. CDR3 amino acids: CASSPRQGLNTDTQYF. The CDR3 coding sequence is TGTGCCAGCAGTCCGCGACAGGGCTTGAACACAGATACGCAGTATTTT.

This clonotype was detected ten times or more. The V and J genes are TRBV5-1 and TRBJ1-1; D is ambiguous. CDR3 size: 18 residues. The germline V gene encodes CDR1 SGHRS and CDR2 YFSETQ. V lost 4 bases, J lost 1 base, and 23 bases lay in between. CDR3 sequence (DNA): TGCGCCAGCAGCCGTTTTCCGGAGGAGGCGTTCGAGAACACTGAAGCTTTCTTT. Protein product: CASSRFPEEAFENTEAFF.